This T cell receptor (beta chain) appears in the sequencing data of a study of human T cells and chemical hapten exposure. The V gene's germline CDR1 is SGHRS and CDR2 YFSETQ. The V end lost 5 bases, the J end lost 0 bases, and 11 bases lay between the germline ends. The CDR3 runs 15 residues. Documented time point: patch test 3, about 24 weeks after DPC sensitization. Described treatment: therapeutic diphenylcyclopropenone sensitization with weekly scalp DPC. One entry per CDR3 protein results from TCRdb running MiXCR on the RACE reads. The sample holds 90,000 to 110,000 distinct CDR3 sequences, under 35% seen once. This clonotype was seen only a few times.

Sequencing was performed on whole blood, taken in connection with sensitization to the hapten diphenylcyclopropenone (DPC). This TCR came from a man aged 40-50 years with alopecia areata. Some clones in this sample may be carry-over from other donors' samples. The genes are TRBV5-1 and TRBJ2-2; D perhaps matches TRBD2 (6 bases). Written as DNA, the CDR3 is TGCGCCAGCAGGCGGGACTTGACGAACACCGGGGAGCTGTTTTTT. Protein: CASRRDLTNTGELFF.